This T cell receptor beta chain was recovered during a study of blood T cell repertoires in COVID-19. In the study's own analysis: Reference gene primers were amplified, and this amplification served to estimate nucleated cell counts. Clones were read by immunoSEQ multiplex PCR, and TCRdb kept only the in-frame ones, dropping some. V, J and clone size reflect that table, while D and trimming were determined from the DNA. The data contain about 47,000 clones, roughly 86% of them singletons. Germline V lookup: CDR1 SGHTA, CDR2 FQGNSA. This CDR3 contains 13 residues. The V gene lost 4 bases and the J gene lost 7 bases, with 13 bases spanning the gap.

The chain combines TRBV7-2 with TRBJ2-5; possibly TRBD1 for D (7 bases). Sequencing was performed on peripheral blood. This receptor was identified in a man aged 45-65 years with active COVID-19. CDR3 nucleotide sequence: TGTGCCAGCAGCTCCTTCAGGGGGGCGACCCAGTACTTC. Residues: CASSSFRGATQYF.